These 7 T cell receptor beta chains share one sample of origin, sequenced in a study of glioma-infiltrating T cells. The iRepertoire nested amplicon-rescue multiplex PCR amplified TCR alpha and beta CDR3s from RNA. TCRdb fed the multiplex PCR reads into MiXCR, producing one record per CDR3 protein. The data contain a few thousand distinct CDR3 sequences, around a third of them seen just once; the ten biggest clones take up around 7.5%. The sample consisted of glioma tissue, nonneoplastic brain tissue, or PBMCs (not recorded which). The receptor source for this set is a human donor with low-grade glioma or glioblastoma, undergoing nonglioma brain surgery, or in good health (not recorded which).

This clonotype is medium-sized within its sample. The chain carries TRBV7-8 and TRBJ2-7; TRBD2 agrees at 7 bases. CDR1 is SGHVS, CDR2 FQNEAQ, per germline. The ends lost 6 bases at V and 6 bases at J; junction bases unmatched: 17. The CDR3 is 16 amino acids. DNA for the CDR3: TGTGCCAGCAGTCATGATTATAGCGGACCGGGGGGCGAGCAGTACTTC. It specifies CASSHDYSGPGGEQYF. The whole variable domain, filled in from reference TRBV7-8 and TRBJ2-7, reads GAGVSQSPRYKVAKRGQDVALRCDPISGHVSLFWYQQALGQGPEFLTYFQNEAQLDKSGLPSDRFFAERPEGSVSTLKIQRTQQEDSAVYLCASSHDYSGPGGEQYFGPGTRLTVT.

In its sample, this clonotype was seen many times. This chain uses TRBV5-4 with TRBJ2-2; 8 bases agree with TRBD1. The germline V gene encodes CDR1 SGHNT and CDR2 YYREEE (reference sequence). J was trimmed by 0 bases and V by 2 bases; bases with no gene match: 0. The length of the CDR3 is 15 residues. CDR3 in amino acids: CASSLQGANTGELFF. The CDR3 DNA follows: TGTGCCAGCAGCTTACAGGGGGCGAACACCGGGGAGCTGTTTTTT. Filled out from reference TRBV5-4 and TRBJ2-2, the complete variable domain reads ETGVTQSPTHLIKTRGQQVTLRCSSQSGHNTVSWYQQALGQGPQFIFQYYREEENGRGNFPPRFSGLQFPNYSSELNVNALELDDSALYLCASSLQGANTGELFFGEGSRLTVL.

This clonotype was detected a few times. The chain employs TRBV9 and TRBJ1-1; tentatively, D is TRBD1 (5 bases). CDR1 and CDR2 (germline): SGDLS, YYNGEE. CDR3 length: 14 residues. V shed 5 bases and J shed 4 bases, with 15 bases lying between them. The CDR3 spells CASRSEDMSTEAFF. The CDR3 coding sequence is TGTGCCAGCAGATCGGAGGACATGAGCACTGAAGCTTTCTTT.

This clonotype was counted ten times or more. This chain uses TRBV30 with TRBJ1-6, with D hard to call. CDR3 length equals 17 residues. CDR1 and CDR2 from the germline V gene are GTSNPN and SVGIG (reference sequence). Deletions cut 1 base from V and 5 bases from J, with 18 bases between. The DNA of the CDR3 is TGTGCCTGGAGTGCCTGGACCTTAACTCACGATAATTCACCCCTCCACTTT. Encoded protein: CAWSAWTLTHDNSPLHF.

Judged by abundance, this clonotype is medium-sized. The chain is built from TRBV29-1 and TRBJ1-2; D is undetermined. The CDR3 runs to 13 residues. V dropped 2 bases and J dropped 4 bases, with 11 bases sitting between them. Germline-derived CDR1 and CDR2 are SQVTM and ANQGSEA. The CDR3 bases are TGCAGCGTTGAACTTCCCTCTTCCTATGGCTACACCTTC. As protein: CSVELPSSYGYTF.

This clonotype is classed as medium-sized. CDR3 protein: CASSLTREDTQYF. For the CDR3, the DNA is TGTGCCAGCAGCTTAACCCGTGAAGATACGCAGTATTTT. The chain recombines TRBV7-3 with TRBJ2-3; D uncertain. The CDR3 runs to 13 residues. Germline loops: CDR1 SGHTA, CDR2 FQGTGA. V shed 0 bases and J shed 5 bases, with 6 bases lying between them.

This clonotype is medium-sized in the sample. The V call is TRBV7-9, the J call TRBJ2-7; D remains ambiguous. Germline V CDR1 and CDR2: SEHNR, FQNEAQ (reference sequence). The CDR3 is 13 amino acids. The V end was cut by 5 bases, the J end by 3 bases, with 11 bases between. The DNA for the CDR3 is TGTGCCAGCAGCCCGGACGGCCACTACGAGCAGTACTTC. This gives the protein CASSPDGHYEQYF.